Each of the 7 T cell receptor beta chains below was sequenced from the same sample in a study of T-cell reconstitution after alpha-beta-depleted transplantation in children. The TCRbeta library incorporated unique molecular identifiers. Via MiXCR, TCRdb re-called the PCR reads, giving one row per CDR3 protein. Found here are approximately 510,000 distinct CDR3 sequences, approximately 16% of them singletons; the top ten hold less than 4%. Sequenced here: PBMCs from the stem cell graft donor, sampled from the stem cell graft. These receptors were obtained from a human donor who donated a stem cell graft to a child with acute lymphoblastic leukemia.

The chain combines TRBV2 with TRBJ2-7; TRBD2 aligns across 8 bases. V shed 7 bases and J 0 bases; nucleotides not matched to a gene: 2. The CDR3 spans 13 residues. CDR1 and CDR2 (germline): SNHLY, FYNNEI. CDR3 sequence reads: CASTSGRSYEQYF. The CDR3 DNA reads as TGTGCCAGCACTAGCGGGCGCTCCTACGAGCAGTACTTC.

V usage is TRBV4-1 and J usage is TRBJ2-5, with D possibly being TRBD1 (6 bases). Between the trimmed V and J ends, which lost 0 bases and 5 bases, there was a span of 13 bases. The V gene's germline CDR1 is MGHRA and CDR2 YSYEKL. The length of the CDR3 is 15 residues. CDR3 in amino acids: CASSQDPGQGETQYF. The CDR3 bases are TGCGCCAGCAGCCAAGATCCGGGCCAGGGGGAGACCCAGTACTTC.

This clonotype was seen more than once but under ten times. The chain has TRBV28 and TRBJ1-5, with 8 bases aligning to TRBD1. There are 14 residues in the CDR3. J lost 7 bases, V lost 7 bases, and 9 bases had no gene match. The germline V gene encodes CDR1 MDHEN and CDR2 SYDVKM. The CDR3 DNA reads as TGTGCCAGCAACTCAGACAGGGGAGGGCAGCCCCAGCATTTT. It codes for CASNSDRGGQPQHF.

The genes are TRBV27 and TRBJ1-2, with 10 positions matching TRBD1. Germline V gene lookup returns CDR1 MNHEY and CDR2 SMNVEV (reference sequence). The CDR3 has 16 amino acids. After removal of 2 bases from V and 2 bases from J, the junction contained 5 bases not matched to a gene. The CDR3 loop reads CASSLILGQGNYGYTF. CDR3 DNA: TGTGCCAGCAGTTTAATTCTGGGACAGGGGAACTATGGCTACACCTTC.

The rearrangement joins TRBV5-6 to TRBJ2-7; TRBD1 matches at 7 bases. There are 13 residues in the CDR3. V dropped 2 bases and J dropped 6; count of bases not matched to a gene: 5. Germline V lookup: CDR1 SGHDT, CDR2 YYEEEE. The CDR3 coding sequence is TGTGCCAGCAGCTTTAGACAGGGTGGCGAGCAGTACTTC. It translates to CASSFRQGGEQYF.

The chain carries TRBV20-1 and TRBJ2-1; D is ambiguous. Germline V lookup: CDR1 DFQATT, CDR2 SNEGSKA (reference sequence). The CDR3 spans 16 residues. V lost 0 bases and J lost 0, with 12 bases in between. CDR3 sequence: CSARDEASSSYNEQFF. CDR3 sequence (DNA): TGCAGTGCTAGAGATGAAGCCTCGAGCTCCTACAATGAGCAGTTCTTC.

The V call is TRBV6-2 or TRBV6-3, the J call TRBJ2-1, with D tentatively TRBD2 (7 bases). The CDR3 is 14 residues long. Per the germline V gene, CDR1 is MNHEY and CDR2 is SVGEGT. V lost 8 bases and J lost 3, with 14 bases in between. The CDR3 DNA reads TGTGCCAGCCTGAGGGGGAGGGGCTACAATGAGCAGTTCTTC. It codes for CASLRGRGYNEQFF.